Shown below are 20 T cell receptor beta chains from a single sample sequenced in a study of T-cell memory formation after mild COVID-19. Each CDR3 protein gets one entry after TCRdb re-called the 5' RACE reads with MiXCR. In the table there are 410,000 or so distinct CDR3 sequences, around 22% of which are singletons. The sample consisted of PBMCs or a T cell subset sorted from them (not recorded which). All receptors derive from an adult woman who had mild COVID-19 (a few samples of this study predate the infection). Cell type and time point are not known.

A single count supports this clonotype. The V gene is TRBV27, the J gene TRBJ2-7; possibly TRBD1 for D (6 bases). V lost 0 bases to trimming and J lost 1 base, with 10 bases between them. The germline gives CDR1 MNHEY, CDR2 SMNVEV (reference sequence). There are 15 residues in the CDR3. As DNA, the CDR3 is TGTGCCAGCAGTTTATCCCCGACAGGTTCCTACGAGCAGTACTTC. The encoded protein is CASSLSPTGSYEQYF.

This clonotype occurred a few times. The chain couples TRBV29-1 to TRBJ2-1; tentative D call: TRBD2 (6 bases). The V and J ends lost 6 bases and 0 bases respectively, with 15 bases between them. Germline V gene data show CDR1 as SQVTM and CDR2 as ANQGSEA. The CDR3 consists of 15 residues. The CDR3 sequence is CSVLGGEDSYNEQFF. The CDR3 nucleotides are TGCAGCGTCCTCGGCGGGGAGGACTCCTACAATGAGCAGTTCTTC.

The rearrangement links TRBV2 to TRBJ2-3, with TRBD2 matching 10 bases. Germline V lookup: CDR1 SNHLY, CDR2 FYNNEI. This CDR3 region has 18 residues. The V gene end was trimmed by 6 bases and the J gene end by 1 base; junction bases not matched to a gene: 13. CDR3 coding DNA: TGTGCCAGCAGCCCCCATGCGAAGGGGACTAGCGGCACAGATACGCAGTATTTT. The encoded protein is CASSPHAKGTSGTDTQYF.

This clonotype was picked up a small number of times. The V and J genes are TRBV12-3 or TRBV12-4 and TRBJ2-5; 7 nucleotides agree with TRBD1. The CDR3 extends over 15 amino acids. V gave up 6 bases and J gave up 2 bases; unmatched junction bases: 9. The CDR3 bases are TGTGCCAGCAGCCCACTCCGGGACAGACAAGAGACCCAGTACTTC. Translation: CASSPLRDRQETQYF.

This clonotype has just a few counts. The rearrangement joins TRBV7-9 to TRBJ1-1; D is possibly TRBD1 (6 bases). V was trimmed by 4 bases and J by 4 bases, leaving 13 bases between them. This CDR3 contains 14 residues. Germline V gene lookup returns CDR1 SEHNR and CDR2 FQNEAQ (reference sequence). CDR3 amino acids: CASSSLTQGTEAFF. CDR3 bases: TGTGCCAGCAGCTCTTTAACACAGGGCACTGAAGCTTTCTTT.

For the CDR3, the DNA is TGTGCCAGCAGCGCGACAGCTAGGGGGGAGACCCAGTACTTC. As protein: CASSATARGETQYF. This sequence joins TRBV9 and TRBJ2-5; TRBD1 is a possible D gene (6 bases). V lost 3 bases to trimming and J lost 5 bases, with 14 bases between them. The CDR3 totals 14 residues. The V gene's germline CDR1 is SGDLS and CDR2 YYNGEE. Looking up the rest from reference TRBV9 and TRBJ2-5 gives the full variable domain: DSGVTQTPKHLITATGQRVTLRCSPRSGDLSVYWYQQSLDQGLQFLIQYYNGEERAKGNILERFSAQQFPDLHSELNLSSLELGDSALYFCASSATARGETQYFGPGTRLLVL.

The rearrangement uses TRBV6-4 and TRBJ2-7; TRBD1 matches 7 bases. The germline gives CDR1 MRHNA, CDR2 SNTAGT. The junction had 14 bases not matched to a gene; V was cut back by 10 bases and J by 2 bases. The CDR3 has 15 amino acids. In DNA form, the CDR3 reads TGTGCCATCCCCCAAACCGGGACAGACACCTACGAGCAGTACTTC. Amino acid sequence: CAIPQTGTDTYEQYF.

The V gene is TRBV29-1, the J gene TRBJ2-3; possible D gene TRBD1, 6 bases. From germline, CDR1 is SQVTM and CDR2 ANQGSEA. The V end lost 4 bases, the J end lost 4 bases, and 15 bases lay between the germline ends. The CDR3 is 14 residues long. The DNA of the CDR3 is TGCAGCGTTGTTGCGGCAGGGGACGCAGATACGCAGTATTTT. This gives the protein CSVVAAGDADTQYF.

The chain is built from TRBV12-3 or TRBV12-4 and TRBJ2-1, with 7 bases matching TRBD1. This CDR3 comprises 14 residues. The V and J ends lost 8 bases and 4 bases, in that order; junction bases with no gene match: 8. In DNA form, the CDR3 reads TGTGCCAGCGGGGTAGCCAGGGGGTACAATGAGCAGTTCTTC. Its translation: CASGVARGYNEQFF.

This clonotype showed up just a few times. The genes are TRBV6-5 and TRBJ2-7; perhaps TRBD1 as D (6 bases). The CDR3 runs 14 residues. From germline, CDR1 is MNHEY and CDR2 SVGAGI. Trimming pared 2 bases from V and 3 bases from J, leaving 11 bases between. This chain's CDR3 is CASSYQDSRYEQYF. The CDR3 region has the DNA TGTGCCAGCAGTTACCAGGACAGCCGCTACGAGCAGTACTTC.

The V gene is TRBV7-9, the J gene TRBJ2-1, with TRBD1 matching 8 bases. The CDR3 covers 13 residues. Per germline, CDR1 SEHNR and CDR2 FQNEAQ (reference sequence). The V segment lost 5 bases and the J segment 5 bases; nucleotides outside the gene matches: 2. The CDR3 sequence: CASSGQGNNEQFF. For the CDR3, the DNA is TGTGCCAGCAGCGGACAGGGTAACAATGAGCAGTTCTTC.

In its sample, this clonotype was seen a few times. The CDR3 DNA sequence: TGTGCCAGCAGCCGTAGCGGGGCGACCGGGGAGCTGTTTTTT. It codes for CASSRSGATGELFF. The chain joins TRBV7-2 to TRBJ2-2, with TRBD2 matching over 8 bases. V lost 5 bases, J lost 5 bases, and 4 bases stayed unmatched. The CDR3 is 14 amino acids. CDR1 SGHTA and CDR2 FQGNSA come from the germline V gene.

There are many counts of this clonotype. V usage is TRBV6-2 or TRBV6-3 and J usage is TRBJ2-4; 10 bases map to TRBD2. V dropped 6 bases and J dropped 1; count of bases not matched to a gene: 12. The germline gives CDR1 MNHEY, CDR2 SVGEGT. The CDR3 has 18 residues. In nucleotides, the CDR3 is TGTGCCAGCAGCCGCCGAGCGGGAGGGGACCTCGCCAAAAACATTCAGTACTTC. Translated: CASSRRAGGDLAKNIQYF.

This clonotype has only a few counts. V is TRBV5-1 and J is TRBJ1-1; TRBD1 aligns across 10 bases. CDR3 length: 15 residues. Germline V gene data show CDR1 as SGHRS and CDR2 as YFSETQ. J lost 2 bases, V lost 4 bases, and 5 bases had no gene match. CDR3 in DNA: TGCGCCAGCAGCAGCCGGGACAGGGGTAACACTGAAGCTTTCTTT. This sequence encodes CASSSRDRGNTEAFF. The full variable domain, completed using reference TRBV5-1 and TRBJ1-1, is KAGVTQTPRYLIKTRGQQVTLSCSPISGHRSVSWYQQTPGQGLQFLFEYFSETQRNKGNFPGRFSGRQFSNSRSEMNVSTLELGDSALYLCASSSRDRGNTEAFFGQGTRLTVV.

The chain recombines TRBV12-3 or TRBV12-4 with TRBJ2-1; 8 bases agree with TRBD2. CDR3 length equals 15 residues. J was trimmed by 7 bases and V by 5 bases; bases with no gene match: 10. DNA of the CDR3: TGTGCCAGCAGTCTCCTAGGCGGGGGGATAAATGAGCAGTTCTTC. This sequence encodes CASSLLGGGINEQFF.

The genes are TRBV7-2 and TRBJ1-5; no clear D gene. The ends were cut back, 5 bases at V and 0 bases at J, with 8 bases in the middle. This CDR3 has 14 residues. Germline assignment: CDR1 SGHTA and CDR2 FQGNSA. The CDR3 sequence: CASSKRDSNQPQHF. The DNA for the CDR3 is TGTGCCAGCAGCAAACGGGATAGCAATCAGCCCCAGCATTTT.

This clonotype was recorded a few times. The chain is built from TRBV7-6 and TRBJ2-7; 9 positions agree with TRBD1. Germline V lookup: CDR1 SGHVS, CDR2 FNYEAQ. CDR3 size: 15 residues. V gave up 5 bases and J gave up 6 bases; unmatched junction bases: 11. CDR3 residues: CASSPNPGQGGEQYF. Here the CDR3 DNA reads TGTGCCAGCAGCCCGAATCCGGGACAGGGAGGCGAGCAGTACTTC.

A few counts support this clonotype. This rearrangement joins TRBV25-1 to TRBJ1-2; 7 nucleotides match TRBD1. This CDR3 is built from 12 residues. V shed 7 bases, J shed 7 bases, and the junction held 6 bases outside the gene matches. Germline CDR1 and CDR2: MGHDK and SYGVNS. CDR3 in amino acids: CASKAGQSGYTF. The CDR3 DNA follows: TGTGCCAGCAAGGCGGGACAGAGTGGCTACACCTTC.

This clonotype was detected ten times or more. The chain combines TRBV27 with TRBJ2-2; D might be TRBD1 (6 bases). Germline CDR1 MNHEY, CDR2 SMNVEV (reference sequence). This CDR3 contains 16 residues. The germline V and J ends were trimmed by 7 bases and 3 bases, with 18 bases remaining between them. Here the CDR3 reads CASTLGRQGYTGELFF. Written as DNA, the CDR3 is TGTGCCAGCACCTTGGGTCGTCAGGGGTACACCGGGGAGCTGTTTTTT.

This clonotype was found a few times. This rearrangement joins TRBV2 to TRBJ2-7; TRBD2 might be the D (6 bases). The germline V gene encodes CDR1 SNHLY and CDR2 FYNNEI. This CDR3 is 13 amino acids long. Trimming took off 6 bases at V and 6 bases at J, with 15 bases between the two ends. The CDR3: CASSIGGSGEQYF. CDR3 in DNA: TGTGCCAGCAGCATCGGAGGGTCCGGCGAGCAGTACTTC.